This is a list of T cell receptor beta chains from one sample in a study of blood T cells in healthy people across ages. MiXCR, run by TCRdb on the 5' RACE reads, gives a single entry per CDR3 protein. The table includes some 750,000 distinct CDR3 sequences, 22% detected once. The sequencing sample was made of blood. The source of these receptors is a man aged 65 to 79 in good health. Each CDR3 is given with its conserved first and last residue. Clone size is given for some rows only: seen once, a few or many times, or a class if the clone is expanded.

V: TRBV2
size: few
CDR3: CASSEEVGLLNIQYF

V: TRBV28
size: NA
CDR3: CASSLSAGSRGSQHF

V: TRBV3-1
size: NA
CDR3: CASSPPGSGGLRSYEQYF

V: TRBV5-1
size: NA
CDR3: CASSLGLAWDQETQYF

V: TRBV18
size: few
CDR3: CASSPAPGASYTF

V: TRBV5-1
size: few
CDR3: CASSPMTGSYEQFF

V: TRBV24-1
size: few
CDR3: CATSDPGQGSNQPQHF

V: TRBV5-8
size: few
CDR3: CASSPRVGVNTEAFF

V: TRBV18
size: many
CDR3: CASSPLGAAYNEQFF

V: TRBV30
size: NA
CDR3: CAWSPNLGIAKNIQYF

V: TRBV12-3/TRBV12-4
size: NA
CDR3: CASRTTGTRDTEAFF

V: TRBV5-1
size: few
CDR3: CASSLPRTGDNYGYTF

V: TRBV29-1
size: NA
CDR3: CSVEFDISTDTQYF

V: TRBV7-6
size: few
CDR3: CASSLLGTGPGRGEAFF

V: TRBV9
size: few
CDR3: CASRETGGGYTF

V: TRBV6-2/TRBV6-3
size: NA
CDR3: CASSYGGSGGPETQYF

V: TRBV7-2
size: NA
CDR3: CASSPSVGGYNEQFF

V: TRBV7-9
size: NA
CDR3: CASSQSGTEAFF

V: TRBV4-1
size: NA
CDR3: CASSQDGGTLAGPYTDTQYF

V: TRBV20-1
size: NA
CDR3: CSARTGSGNTIYF

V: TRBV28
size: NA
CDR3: CASTLFVMNTEAFF

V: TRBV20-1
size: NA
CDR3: CSAASSGANSGNTIYF

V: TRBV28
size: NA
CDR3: CASSFSSPLFF

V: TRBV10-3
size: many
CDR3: CAIKAEASALGGLTDTQYF

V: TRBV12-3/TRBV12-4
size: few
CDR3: CASSHSGGYTGELFF

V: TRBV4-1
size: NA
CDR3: CASSQDGSKGTSVYEQYF

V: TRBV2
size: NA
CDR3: CASSVIGNQPQHF

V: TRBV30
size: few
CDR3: CAWSVLDRSNYGYTF

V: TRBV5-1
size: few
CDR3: CASSSTTGTGLDEQYF

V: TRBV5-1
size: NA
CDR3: CASSLPSGISEQFF

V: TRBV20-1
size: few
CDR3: CSVQGLSEQYF

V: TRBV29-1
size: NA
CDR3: CSVEEGGQPRHF

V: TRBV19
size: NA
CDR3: CASSTRDRGTSGRFHSYNEQFF

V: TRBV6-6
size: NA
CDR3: CASSYGTGTHEQYF

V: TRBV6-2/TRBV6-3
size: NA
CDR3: CASSYAGQPNYGYTF

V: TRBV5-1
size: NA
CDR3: CASSPGLAVSTDTQYF

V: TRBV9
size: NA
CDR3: CASSEGEGLNTEAFF

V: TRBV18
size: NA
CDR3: CASSPSRGEAGGYTF

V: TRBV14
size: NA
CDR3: CASSQGRLNEQFF

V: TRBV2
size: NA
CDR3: CASSVTAGSTDTQYF

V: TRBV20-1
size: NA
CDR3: CSARDQDRDYEQYF

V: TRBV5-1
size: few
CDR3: CASSLTYSGGSSVNEQFF

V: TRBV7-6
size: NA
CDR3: CASSFQSLGGNEKLFF

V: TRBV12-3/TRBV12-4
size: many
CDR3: CASSLGGDTEAFF

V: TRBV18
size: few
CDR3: CASSPPSGSGYNEQFF

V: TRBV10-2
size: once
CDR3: CASSVLTSGRRKTQYF

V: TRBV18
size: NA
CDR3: CASSKGTSGSGEQFF

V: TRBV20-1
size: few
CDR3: CSARDRGTSSYNEQFF

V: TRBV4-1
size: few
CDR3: CASSQDQSVSNTEAFF

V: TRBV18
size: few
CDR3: CASSPSSSKPLEQYF

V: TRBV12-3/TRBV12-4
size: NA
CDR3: CASNPQGNQPQHF

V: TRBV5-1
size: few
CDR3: CASSLGQTREGYTF

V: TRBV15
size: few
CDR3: CATSRGPTSSYNEQFF

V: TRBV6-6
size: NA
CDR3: CASSFPSSGGRYEQYF